The sequence of this T cell receptor (beta chain) was determined in a study of technical replicates of blood from several donors (dated by TCRdb to about 2017). Library construction relied on the immunoSEQ multiplex PCR assay. Not all clones reach the TCRdb copy of this immuneACCESS table, which keeps in-frame sequences only. Checked studies attribute under half of the gap to unresolved V genes and leave the rest unexplained. In all, the sample holds tens of thousands of clones, and over 90% of those were seen once. The top ten clonotypes cover 4% to 5% of the sample. Concerning this clone: The antigen it binds to is not known. Base-call qualities are not available, and no considerably larger clone is one nucleotide away.

This TCR came from a human donor in good health. Some clones in this sample may be carry-over from other donors' samples. The sample was PBMCs.

The nucleotides read TGTGCCAGCAGGCCATCTAGCTCTGGAAACACCATATATTTT. This translates into CASRPSSSGNTIYF. This chain joins TRBV2 to TRBJ1-3, with no confidently assigned D gene. CDR1 and CDR2, per the germline V gene, are SNHLY and FYNNEI. The germline ends are 9 bases apart after V is trimmed by 6 bases and J by 0 bases. The CDR3, cysteine through phenylalanine, is 14 amino acids long. Kept here is only the CDR3 DNA, which spans 42 bases and is read in frame from base 1.